This T cell receptor beta chain comes out of a study of blood T cell repertoires in COVID-19. Study in general: COVID-19 samples, acute and convalescent, were from the United States, Italy and Spain.

The CDR3 has 14 residues. CDR1 is LGHNA and CDR2 is YSLEER in the germline V gene. Between the trimmed V and J ends, which lost 0 bases and 7 bases, there was a span of 12 bases. Method: immunoSEQ multiplex PCR; TCRdb's copy keeps in-frame clones and lacks some. The table lists about 400,000 clones, around 92% of them singletons, with 1.5% to 2% in the top ten. Sequences were obtained from PBMCs or T cells enriched from blood (not recorded which). This clonotype was obtained from a woman in her 30s who had recovered from COVID-19. V and J are TRBV4-3 and TRBJ1-2; no firm D call. CDR3 in DNA: TGCGCCAGCAGCCAAGATTATAGGAGGGCTGGCTACACCTTC. It specifies CASSQDYRRAGYTF.